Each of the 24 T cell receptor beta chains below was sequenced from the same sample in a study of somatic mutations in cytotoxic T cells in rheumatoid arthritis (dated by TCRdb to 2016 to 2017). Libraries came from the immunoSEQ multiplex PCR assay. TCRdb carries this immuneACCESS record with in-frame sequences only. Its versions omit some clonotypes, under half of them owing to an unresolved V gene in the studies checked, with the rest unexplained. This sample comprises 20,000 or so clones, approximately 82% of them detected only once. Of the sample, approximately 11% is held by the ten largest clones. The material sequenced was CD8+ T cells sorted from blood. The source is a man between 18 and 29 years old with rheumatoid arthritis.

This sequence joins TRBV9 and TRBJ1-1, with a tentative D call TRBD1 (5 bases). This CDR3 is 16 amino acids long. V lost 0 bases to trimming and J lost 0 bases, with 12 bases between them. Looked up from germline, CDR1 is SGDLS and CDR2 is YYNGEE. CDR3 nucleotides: TGTGCCAGCAGCGTAGATGGAGTGGGGGTGAACACTGAAGCTTTCTTT. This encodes CASSVDGVGVNTEAFF.

The CDR3: CASSVAGGTQETQYF. The DNA of the CDR3 is TGTGCCAGCAGCGTCGCTGGGGGGACCCAAGAGACCCAGTACTTC. The chain links TRBV9 to TRBJ2-5; TRBD2 might be the D (6 bases). Germline loops: CDR1 SGDLS, CDR2 YYNGEE. V gave up 2 bases and J gave up 1 base, with 12 bases separating them. The CDR3 has 15 amino acids.

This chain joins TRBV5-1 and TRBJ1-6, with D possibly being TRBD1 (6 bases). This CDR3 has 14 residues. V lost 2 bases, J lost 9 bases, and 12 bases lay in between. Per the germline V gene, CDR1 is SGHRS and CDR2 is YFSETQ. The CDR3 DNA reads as TGCGCCAGCAGCTTTTATACCAGGGGTTCACCCCTCCACTTT. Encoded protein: CASSFYTRGSPLHF. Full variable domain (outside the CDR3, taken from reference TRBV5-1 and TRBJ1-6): KAGVTQTPRYLIKTRGQQVTLSCSPISGHRSVSWYQQTPGQGLQFLFEYFSETQRNKGNFPGRFSGRQFSNSRSEMNVSTLELGDSALYLCASSFYTRGSPLHFGNGTRLTVT.

CDR3 DNA sequence: TGTGCCAGCAGCCCCCCGGGACAGGGGGCGCGAAAACTGTTTTTT. Its translation: CASSPPGQGARKLFF. The rearrangement links TRBV7-6 to TRBJ1-4; 12 positions match TRBD1. Germline V gives CDR1 SGHVS, CDR2 FNYEAQ. V lost 5 bases, J lost 10 bases, and 8 bases stayed unmatched. CDR3 length equals 15 residues.

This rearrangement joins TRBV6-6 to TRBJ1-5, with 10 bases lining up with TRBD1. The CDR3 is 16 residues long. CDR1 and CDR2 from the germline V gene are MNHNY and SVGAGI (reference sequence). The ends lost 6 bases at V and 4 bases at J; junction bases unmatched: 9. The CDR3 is CASSQRSGQGNQPQHF. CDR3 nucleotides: TGTGCCAGCAGCCAACGCTCGGGACAGGGGAATCAGCCCCAGCATTTT.

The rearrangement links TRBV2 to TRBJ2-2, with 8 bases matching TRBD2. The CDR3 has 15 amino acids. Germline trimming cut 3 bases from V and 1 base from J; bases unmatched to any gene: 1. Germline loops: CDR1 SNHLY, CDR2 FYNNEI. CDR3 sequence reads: CASSDRGGNTGELFF. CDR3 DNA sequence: TGTGCCAGCAGTGATCGGGGGGGGAACACCGGGGAGCTGTTTTTT.

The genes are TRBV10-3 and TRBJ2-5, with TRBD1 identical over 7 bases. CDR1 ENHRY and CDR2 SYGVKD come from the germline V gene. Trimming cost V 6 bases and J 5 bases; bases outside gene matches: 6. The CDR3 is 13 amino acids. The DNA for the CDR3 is TGTGCCATCAGCGACAGGGAGCTTGAGACCCAGTACTTC. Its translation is CAISDRELETQYF.

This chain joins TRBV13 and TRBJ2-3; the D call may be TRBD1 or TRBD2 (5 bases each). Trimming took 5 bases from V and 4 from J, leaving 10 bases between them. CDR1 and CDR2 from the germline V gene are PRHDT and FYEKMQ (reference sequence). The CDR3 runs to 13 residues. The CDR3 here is CASSLGVPDTQYF. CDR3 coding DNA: TGTGCCAGCAGCCTGGGGGTACCAGATACGCAGTATTTT.

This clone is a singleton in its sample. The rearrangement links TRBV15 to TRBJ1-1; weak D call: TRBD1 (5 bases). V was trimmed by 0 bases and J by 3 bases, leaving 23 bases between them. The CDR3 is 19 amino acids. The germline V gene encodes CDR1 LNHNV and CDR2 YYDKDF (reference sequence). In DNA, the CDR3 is TGTGCCACCAGCAGAGATGTGGAGGGGAAGGGACGGTATCACACTGAAGCTTTCTTT. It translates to CATSRDVEGKGRYHTEAFF.

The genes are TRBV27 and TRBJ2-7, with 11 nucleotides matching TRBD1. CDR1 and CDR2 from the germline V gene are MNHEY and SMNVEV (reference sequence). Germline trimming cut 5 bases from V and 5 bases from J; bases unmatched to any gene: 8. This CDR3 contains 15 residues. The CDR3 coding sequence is TGTGCCAGCAGTCCTCGGACAGGGGGCGTGGACGAGCAGTACTTC. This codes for CASSPRTGGVDEQYF.

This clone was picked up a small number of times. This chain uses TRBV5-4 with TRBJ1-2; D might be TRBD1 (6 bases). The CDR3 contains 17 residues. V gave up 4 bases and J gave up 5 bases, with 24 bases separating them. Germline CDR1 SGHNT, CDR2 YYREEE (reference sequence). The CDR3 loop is CASSPSGGATELYGYTF. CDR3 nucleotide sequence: TGTGCCAGCAGCCCGAGTGGGGGCGCGACCGAACTGTATGGCTACACCTTC.

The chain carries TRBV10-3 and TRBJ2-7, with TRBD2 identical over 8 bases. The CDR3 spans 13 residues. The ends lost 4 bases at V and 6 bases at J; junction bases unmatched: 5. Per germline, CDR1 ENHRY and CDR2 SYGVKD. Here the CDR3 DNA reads TGTGCCATCAGTGGTGGCGGGAGGCTCGAGCAGTACTTC. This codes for CAISGGGRLEQYF.

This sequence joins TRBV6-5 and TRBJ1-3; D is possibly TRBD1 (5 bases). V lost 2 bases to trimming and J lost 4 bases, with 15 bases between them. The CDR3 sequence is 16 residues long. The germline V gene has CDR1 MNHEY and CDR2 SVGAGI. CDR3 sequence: CASSYGITGAGNTIYF. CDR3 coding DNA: TGTGCCAGCAGTTACGGAATTACAGGCGCCGGAAACACCATATATTTT.

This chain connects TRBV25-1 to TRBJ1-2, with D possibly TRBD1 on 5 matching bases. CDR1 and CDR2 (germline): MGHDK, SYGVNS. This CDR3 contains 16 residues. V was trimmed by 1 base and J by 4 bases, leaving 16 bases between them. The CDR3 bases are TGTGCCAGCAGTGAATTCGTTGACAGAAATTCCTATGGCTACACCTTC. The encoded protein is CASSEFVDRNSYGYTF.

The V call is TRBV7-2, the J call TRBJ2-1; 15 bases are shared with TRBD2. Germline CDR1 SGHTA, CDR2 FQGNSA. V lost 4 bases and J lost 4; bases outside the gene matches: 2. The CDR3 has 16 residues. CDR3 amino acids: CASSWTSGGGYNEQFF. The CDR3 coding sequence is TGTGCCAGCAGCTGGACTAGCGGGGGGGGGTACAATGAGCAGTTCTTC.

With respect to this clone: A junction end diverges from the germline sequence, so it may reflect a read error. CDR3 protein: CASSLGPISHF. CDR3 in DNA: TGTGCCAGCAGCTTGGGTCCCATATCGCACTTC. The chain links TRBV5-6 to TRBJ2-5; D is undetermined. Germline CDR1 SGHDT, CDR2 YYEEEE. This CDR3 is 11 amino acids long. Full variable domain (outside the CDR3, taken from reference TRBV5-6 and TRBJ2-5): DAGVTQSPTHLIKTRGQQVTLRCSPKSGHDTVSWYQQALGQGPQFIFQYYEEEERQRGNFPDRFSGHQFPNYSSELNVNALLLGDSALYLCASSLGPISHFGPGTRLLVL.

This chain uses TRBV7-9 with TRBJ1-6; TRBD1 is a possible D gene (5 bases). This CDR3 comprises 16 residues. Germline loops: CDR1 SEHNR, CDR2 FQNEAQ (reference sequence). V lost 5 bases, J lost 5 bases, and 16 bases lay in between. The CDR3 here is CASSPSQGRNNSPLHF. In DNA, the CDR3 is TGTGCCAGCAGCCCTTCTCAGGGCAGAAATAATTCACCCCTCCACTTT.

The CDR3 nucleotides are TGCGCCAGCAGCCAAGACCAGGCTAGCGGGGGACTTCTCCCCTACGAGCAGTACTTC. Translation gives CASSQDQASGGLLPYEQYF. J is TRBJ2-7 and V is TRBV4-1, with 10 nucleotides matching TRBD2. The CDR3 is made up of 19 amino acids. V lost 0 bases and J lost 2; bases outside the gene matches: 13. CDR1 and CDR2 from the germline V gene are MGHRA and YSYEKL.

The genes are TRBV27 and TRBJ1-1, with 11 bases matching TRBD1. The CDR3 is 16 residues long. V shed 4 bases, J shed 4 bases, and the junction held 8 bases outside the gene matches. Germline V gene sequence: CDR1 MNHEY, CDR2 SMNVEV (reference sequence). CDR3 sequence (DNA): TGTGCCAGCAGTTGGACTTCGGGACAGGGGGGCACTGAAGCTTTCTTT. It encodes CASSWTSGQGGTEAFF.

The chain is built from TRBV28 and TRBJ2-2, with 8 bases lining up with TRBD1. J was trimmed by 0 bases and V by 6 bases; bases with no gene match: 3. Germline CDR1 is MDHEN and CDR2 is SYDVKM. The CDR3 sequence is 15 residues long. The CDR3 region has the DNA TGTGCCAGCAGAAAGACAGGGGCGAACACCGGGGAGCTGTTTTTT. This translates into CASRKTGANTGELFF.

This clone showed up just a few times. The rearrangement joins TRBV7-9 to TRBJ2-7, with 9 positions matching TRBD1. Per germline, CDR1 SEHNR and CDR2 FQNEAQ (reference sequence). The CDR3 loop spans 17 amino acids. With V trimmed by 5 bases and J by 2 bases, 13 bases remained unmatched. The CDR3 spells CASSPDWDREFTYEQYF. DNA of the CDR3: TGTGCCAGCAGCCCAGATTGGGACAGGGAATTTACCTACGAGCAGTACTTC.

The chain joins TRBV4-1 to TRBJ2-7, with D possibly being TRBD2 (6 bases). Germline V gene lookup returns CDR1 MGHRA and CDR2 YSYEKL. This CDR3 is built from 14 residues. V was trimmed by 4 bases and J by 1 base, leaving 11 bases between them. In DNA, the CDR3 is TGCGCCAGCAGCCCCTCCGGGACTTCCTACGAGCAGTACTTC. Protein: CASSPSGTSYEQYF.

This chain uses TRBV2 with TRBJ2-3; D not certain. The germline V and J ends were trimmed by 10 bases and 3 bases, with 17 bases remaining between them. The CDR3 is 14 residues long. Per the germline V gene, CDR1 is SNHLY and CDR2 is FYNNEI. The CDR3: CATAGPILTDTQYF. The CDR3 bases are TGTGCCACCGCCGGACCCATTTTAACAGATACGCAGTATTTT.

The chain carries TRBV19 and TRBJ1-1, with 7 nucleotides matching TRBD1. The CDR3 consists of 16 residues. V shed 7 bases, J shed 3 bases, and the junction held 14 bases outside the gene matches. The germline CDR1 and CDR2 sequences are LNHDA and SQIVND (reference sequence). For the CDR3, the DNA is TGTGCCAGTAATGGAGGGGGCGTGAGGTCGGACACTGAAGCTTTCTTT. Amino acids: CASNGGGVRSDTEAFF.